A selection of T cell receptor beta chains follows, all from one sample in a study of blood T cell repertoires in COVID-19. Sequenced by immunoSEQ multiplex PCR; TCRdb stores in-frame clones only, minus some. This table has around 29,000 clones, approximately 83% appearing once. The sample comprised peripheral blood. These receptors were obtained from an older woman with active COVID-19. CDR3s include the opening cysteine and the closing phenylalanine or tryptophan. Fields, in order: V gene, J gene, CDR3 protein.

TRBV10-3	TRBJ2-7	CATGLAGGYEQYF
TRBV10-3	TRBJ2-7	CAISGISGEQYF
TRBV3-1/TRBV3-2	TRBJ2-1	CASRPWGGNEQFF
TRBV28	TRBJ2-2	CASSRIPGLAGGRSTGELFF
TRBV3-1/TRBV3-2	TRBJ2-1	CASSQDRGRGYNEQFF
TRBV5-1	TRBJ2-7	CASSLAGLAFTYEQYF
TRBV2	TRBJ1-4	CASKRTFTEKLFF
TRBV6-5	TRBJ1-5	CASTPPGASNQPQHF
TRBV7-2	TRBJ1-5	CASSLSARGNQPQHF
TRBV3-1/TRBV3-2	TRBJ1-3	CASTPSQGSGNTIYF
TRBV30	TRBJ2-7	CAWSRTGVPYEQYF
TRBV5-1	TRBJ2-1	CASSGGTGGLYNEQFF
TRBV3-1/TRBV3-2	TRBJ1-2	CASSQGQGGYTF
TRBV7-2	TRBJ2-5	CASSPTGSGTQYF
TRBV5-4	TRBJ2-3	CASSLGSRGDTQYF